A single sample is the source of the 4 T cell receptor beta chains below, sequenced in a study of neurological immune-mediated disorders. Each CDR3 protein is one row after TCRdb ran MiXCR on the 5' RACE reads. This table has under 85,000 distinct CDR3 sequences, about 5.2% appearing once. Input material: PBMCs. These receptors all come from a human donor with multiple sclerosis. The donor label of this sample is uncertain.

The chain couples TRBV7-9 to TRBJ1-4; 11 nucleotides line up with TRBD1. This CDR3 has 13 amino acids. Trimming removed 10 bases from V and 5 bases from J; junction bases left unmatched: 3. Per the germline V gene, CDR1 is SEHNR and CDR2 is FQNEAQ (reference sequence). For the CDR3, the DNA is TGTGCCATCTGGGACAGGGGGAATGAAAAACTGTTTTTT. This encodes CAIWDRGNEKLFF.

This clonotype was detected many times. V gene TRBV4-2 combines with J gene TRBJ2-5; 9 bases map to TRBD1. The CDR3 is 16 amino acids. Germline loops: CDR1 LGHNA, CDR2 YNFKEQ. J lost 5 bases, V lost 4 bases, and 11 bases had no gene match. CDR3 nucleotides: TGTGCCAGCAGCCTACAACAGGGGGCGATGGAGGAGACCCAGTACTTC. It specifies CASSLQQGAMEETQYF.

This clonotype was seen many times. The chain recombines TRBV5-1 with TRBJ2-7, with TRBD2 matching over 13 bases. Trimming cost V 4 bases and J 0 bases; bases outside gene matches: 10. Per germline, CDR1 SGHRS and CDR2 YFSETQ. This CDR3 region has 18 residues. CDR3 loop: CASSPRTSGGLRSYEQYF. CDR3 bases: TGCGCCAGCAGCCCCCGGACTAGCGGGGGCCTCCGCTCCTACGAGCAGTACTTC.

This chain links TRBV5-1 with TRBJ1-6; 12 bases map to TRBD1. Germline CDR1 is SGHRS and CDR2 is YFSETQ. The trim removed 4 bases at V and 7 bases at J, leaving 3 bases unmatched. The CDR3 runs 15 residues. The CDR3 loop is CASSGDRGRNSPLHF. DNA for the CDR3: TGCGCCAGCAGCGGGGACAGGGGGCGAAATTCACCCCTCCACTTT.